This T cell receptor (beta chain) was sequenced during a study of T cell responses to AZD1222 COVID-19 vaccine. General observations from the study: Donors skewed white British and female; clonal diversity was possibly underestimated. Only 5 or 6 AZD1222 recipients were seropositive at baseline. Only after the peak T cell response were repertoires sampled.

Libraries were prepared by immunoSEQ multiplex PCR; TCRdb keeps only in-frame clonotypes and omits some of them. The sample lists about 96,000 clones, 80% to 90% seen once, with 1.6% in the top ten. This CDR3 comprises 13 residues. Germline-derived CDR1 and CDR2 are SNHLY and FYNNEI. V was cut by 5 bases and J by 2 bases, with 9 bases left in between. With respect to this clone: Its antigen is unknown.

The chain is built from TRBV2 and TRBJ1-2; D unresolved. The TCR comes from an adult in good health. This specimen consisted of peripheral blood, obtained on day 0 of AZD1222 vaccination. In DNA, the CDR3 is TGTGCCAGCAGTTATACACAGAACTATGGCTACACCTTC. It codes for CASSYTQNYGYTF.